This T cell receptor beta chain originates from a study of graft-versus-host responses after intestinal transplantation. As concerns this clone: Its specificity is not known.

TCRdb's copy holds only in-frame clones and misses some; the assay was immunoSEQ multiplex PCR. The profile covers under 95,000 clones, with about 87% appearing a single time and around 0.27% taken by the ten largest. The germline gives CDR1 SQVTM, CDR2 ANQGSEA. Trimming removed 4 bases from V and 5 bases from J; junction bases left unmatched: 4. This CDR3 comprises 14 residues. The rearrangement joins TRBV29-1 to TRBJ2-1, with 11 bases aligning to TRBD2. This sequence was found in a human donor who was the organ donor for an intestinal transplant. The sequenced sample was unstimulated CD4+ T cells sorted from spleen or lymph node cells, obtained before transplant. The CDR3 DNA is TGCAGCGTTGCCCGGGGACTAGCGGACAATGAGCAGTTCTTC. This translates into CSVARGLADNEQFF.